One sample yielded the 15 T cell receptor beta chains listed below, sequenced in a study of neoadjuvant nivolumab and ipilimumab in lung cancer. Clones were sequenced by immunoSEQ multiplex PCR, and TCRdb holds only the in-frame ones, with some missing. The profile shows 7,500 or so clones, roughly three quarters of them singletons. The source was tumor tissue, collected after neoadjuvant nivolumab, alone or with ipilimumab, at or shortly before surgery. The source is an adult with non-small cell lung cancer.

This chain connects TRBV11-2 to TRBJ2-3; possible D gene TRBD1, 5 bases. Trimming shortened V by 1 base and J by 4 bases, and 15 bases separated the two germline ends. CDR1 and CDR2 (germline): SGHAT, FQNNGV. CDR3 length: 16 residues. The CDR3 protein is CASSLGQPLGADTQYF. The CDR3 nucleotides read TGTGCCAGCAGCTTAGGACAGCCCCTAGGGGCAGATACGCAGTATTTT.

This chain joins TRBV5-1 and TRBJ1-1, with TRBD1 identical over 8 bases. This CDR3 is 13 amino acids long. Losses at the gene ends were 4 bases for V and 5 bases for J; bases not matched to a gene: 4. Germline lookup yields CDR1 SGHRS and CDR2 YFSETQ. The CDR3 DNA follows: TGCGCCAGCAGCGACACAGGGGGAACTGAAGCTTTCTTT. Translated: CASSDTGGTEAFF.

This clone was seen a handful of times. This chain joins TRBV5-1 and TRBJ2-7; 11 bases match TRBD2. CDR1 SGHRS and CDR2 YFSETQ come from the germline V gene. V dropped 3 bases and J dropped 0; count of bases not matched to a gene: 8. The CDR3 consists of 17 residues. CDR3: CASSSGLAAPSSYEQYF. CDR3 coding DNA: TGCGCCAGCAGCTCGGGACTAGCGGCTCCGAGCTCCTACGAGCAGTACTTC. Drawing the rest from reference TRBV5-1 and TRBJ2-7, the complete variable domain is KAGVTQTPRYLIKTRGQQVTLSCSPISGHRSVSWYQQTPGQGLQFLFEYFSETQRNKGNFPGRFSGRQFSNSRSEMNVSTLELGDSALYLCASSSGLAAPSSYEQYFGPGTRLTVT.

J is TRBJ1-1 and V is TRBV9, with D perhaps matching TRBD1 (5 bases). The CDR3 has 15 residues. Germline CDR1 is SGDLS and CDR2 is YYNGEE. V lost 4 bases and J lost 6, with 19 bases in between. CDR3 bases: TGTGCCAGCAGCACACGACAGAATCTGGGTCCTGAAGCTTTCTTT. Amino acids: CASSTRQNLGPEAFF.

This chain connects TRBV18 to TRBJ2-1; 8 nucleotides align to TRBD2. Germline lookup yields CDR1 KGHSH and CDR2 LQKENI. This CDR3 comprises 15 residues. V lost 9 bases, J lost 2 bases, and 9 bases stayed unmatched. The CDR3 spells CASSSGTRPYNEQFF. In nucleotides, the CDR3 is TGTGCCAGTTCCTCCGGGACTAGACCCTACAATGAGCAGTTCTTC.

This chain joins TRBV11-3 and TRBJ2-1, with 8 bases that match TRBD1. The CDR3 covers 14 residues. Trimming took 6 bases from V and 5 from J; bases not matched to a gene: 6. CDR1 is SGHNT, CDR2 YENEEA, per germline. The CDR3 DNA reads TGTGCCAGCAGTTTGGGACAGGTCAACAATGAGCAGTTCTTC. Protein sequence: CASSLGQVNNEQFF.

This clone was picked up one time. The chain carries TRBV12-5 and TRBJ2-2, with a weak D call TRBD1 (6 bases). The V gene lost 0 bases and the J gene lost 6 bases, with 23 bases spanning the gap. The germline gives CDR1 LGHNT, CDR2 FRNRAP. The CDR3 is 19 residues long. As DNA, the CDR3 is TGTGCTAGTGGTTTGGTACAGGGCGGGCTAAGCCCTGAGCCCGGGGAGCTGTTTTTT. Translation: CASGLVQGGLSPEPGELFF. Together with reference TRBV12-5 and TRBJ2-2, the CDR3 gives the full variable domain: DARVTQTPRHKVTEMGQEVTMRCQPILGHNTVFWYRQTMMQGLELLAYFRNRAPLDDSGMPKDRFSAEMPDATLATLKIQPSEPRDSAVYFCASGLVQGGLSPEPGELFFGEGSRLTVL.

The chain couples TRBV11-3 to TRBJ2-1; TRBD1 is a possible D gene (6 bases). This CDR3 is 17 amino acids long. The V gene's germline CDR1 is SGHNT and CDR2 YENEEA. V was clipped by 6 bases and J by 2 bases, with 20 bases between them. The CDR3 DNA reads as TGTGCCAGCAGTACGGGCAGGGGAGTATATACCTACAATGAGCAGTTCTTC. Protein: CASSTGRGVYTYNEQFF.

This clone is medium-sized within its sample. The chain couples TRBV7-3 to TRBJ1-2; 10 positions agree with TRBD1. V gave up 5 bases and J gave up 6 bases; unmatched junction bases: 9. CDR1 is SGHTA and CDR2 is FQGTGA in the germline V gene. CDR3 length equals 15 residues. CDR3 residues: CASSPGGTGDDGYTF. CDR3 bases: TGTGCCAGCAGCCCAGGAGGGACAGGGGATGATGGCTACACCTTC. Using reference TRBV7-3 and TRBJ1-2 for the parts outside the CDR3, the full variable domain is GAGVSQTPSNKVTEKGKYVELRCDPISGHTALYWYRQSLGQGPEFLIYFQGTGAADDSGLPNDRFFAVRPEGSVSTLKIQRTERGDSAVYLCASSPGGTGDDGYTFGSGTRLTVV.

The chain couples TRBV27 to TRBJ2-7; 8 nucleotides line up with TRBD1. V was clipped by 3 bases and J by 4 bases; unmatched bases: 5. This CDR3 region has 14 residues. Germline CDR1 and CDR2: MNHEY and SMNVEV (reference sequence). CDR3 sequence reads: CASSFSGTGYEQYF. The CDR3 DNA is TGTGCCAGCAGTTTCTCCGGGACAGGATACGAGCAGTACTTC.

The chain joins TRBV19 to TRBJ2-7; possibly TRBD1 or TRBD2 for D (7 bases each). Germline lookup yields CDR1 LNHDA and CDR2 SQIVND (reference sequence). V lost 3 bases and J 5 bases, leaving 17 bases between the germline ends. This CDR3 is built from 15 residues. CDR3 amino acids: CASSIGSRGGDEQYF. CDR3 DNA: TGTGCCAGTAGTATCGGGAGCAGGGGGGGAGACGAGCAGTACTTC.

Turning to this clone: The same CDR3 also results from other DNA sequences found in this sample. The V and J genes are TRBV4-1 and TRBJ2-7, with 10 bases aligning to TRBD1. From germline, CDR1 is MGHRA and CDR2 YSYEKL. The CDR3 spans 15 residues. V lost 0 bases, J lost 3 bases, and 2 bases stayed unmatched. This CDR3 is CASSQEDRGVYEQYF. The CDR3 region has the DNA TGCGCCAGCAGCCAAGAGGACAGGGGGGTCTACGAGCAGTACTTC.

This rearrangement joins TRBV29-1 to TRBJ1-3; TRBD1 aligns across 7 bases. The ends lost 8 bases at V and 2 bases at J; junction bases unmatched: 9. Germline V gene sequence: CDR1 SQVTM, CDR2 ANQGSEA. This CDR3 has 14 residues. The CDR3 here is CSIRRGFAGNTIYF. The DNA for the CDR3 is TGCAGCATCCGCAGGGGGTTCGCTGGAAACACCATATATTTT.

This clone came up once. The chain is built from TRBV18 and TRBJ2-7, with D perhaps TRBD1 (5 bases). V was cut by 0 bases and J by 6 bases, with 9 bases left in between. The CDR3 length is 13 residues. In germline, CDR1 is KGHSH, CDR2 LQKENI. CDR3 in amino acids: CASSPPQGSEQYF. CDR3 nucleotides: TGTGCCAGCTCACCACCTCAGGGTAGCGAGCAGTACTTC.

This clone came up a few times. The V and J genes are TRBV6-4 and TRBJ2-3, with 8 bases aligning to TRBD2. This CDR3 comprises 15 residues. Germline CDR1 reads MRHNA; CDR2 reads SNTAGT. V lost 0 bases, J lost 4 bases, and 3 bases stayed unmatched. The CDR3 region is CASSDSTGGPDTQYF. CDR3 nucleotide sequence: TGTGCCAGCAGTGACTCGACGGGAGGGCCAGATACGCAGTATTTT.